This entry lists 8 T cell receptor beta chains sequenced from one sample in a study of spatial heterogeneity in lung cancer. The time point: sample taken at primary tumor resection. In TCRdb, the 5' RACE reads were re-called with MiXCR into one record per CDR3 protein. This sample has about 1,000 distinct CDR3 sequences, with roughly 7% found just once. The sequenced sample was normal lung tissue next to the tumor, obtained at surgery. Source of these receptors: a male donor with early-stage non-small cell lung cancer.

This clonotype was picked up many times. CDR3 bases: TGTGCCACCATTGACCGGGACAGGGGGCATGAGCAGTTCTTC. This codes for CATIDRDRGHEQFF. The rearrangement links TRBV24-1 to TRBJ2-1, with 12 bases identical to TRBD1. Looked up from germline, CDR1 is KGHDR and CDR2 is SFDVKD. With V trimmed by 8 bases and J by 8 bases, 6 bases remained unmatched. This CDR3 comprises 14 residues.

By share of the sample, this clonotype is medium-sized. V usage is TRBV5-1 and J usage is TRBJ2-6; D ambiguous. This CDR3 region has 15 residues. CDR1 and CDR2 from the germline V gene are SGHRS and YFSETQ. With 3 bases removed from V and 4 bases from J, the gap between germline ends came to 11 bases. CDR3 coding DNA: TGCGCCAGCAGCTACCGGACCGCCGGGGCCAACGTCCTGACTTTC. Its translation: CASSYRTAGANVLTF.

This clonotype qualifies as large. The chain has TRBV11-2 and TRBJ2-3; D is perhaps TRBD2 (5 bases). Germline CDR1 and CDR2: SGHAT and FQNNGV. The V end lost 7 bases, the J end lost 0 bases, and 11 bases lay between the germline ends. This CDR3 contains 14 residues. The CDR3 loop is CASNPERSTDTQYF. CDR3 in DNA: TGTGCCAGCAACCCCGAGCGGAGCACAGATACGCAGTATTTT. The complete variable domain, with remaining parts taken from reference TRBV11-2 and TRBJ2-3, reads EAGVAQSPRYKIIEKRQSVAFWCNPISGHATLYWYQQILGQGPKLLIQFQNNGVVDDSQLPKDRFSAERLKGVDSTLKIQPAKLEDSAVYLCASNPERSTDTQYFGPGTRLTVL.

Sample share makes this clonotype large. The chain carries TRBV7-9 and TRBJ2-3, with D uncertain. V was trimmed by 4 bases and J by 4 bases, leaving 15 bases between them. From germline, CDR1 is SEHNR and CDR2 FQNEAQ (reference sequence). The CDR3 spans 15 residues. This chain's CDR3 is CASSSRAQAADTQYF. The CDR3 bases are TGTGCCAGCAGCTCCCGGGCCCAGGCGGCAGATACGCAGTATTTT.

This clonotype is classed as medium-sized. This chain links TRBV5-5 with TRBJ2-1; D remains ambiguous. The germline gives CDR1 SGHKS, CDR2 YYEKEE (reference sequence). Between the trimmed V and J ends, which lost 4 bases and 4 bases, there was a span of 9 bases. This CDR3 contains 13 residues. CDR3 protein: CASSTDVYNEQFF. CDR3 DNA sequence: TGTGCCAGCAGCACGGACGTTTACAATGAGCAGTTCTTC.

By sample share, this clonotype is large. This chain connects TRBV2 to TRBJ2-1; D call uncertain. Trimming removed 4 bases at V and 4 bases at J, with 11 bases between. CDR1 and CDR2 (germline): SNHLY, FYNNEI. The CDR3 loop spans 14 amino acids. CDR3 sequence reads: CASSGIAVYNEQFF. The DNA of the CDR3 is TGTGCCAGCAGTGGGATAGCTGTTTACAATGAGCAGTTCTTC.

The V gene is TRBV6-5, the J gene TRBJ2-7, with D perhaps TRBD1 (6 bases). In germline, CDR1 is MNHEY, CDR2 SVGAGI. Trimming left V 5 bases short and J 1 base short, with 15 bases between. The CDR3 sequence is 15 residues long. This chain's CDR3 is CASSPSEGVSYEQYF. CDR3 DNA sequence: TGTGCCAGCAGTCCCTCTGAGGGGGTATCCTACGAGCAGTACTTC.

The chain joins TRBV20-1 to TRBJ2-3, with 9 bases identical to TRBD1. The CDR3 spans 14 residues. CDR1 DFQATT and CDR2 SNEGSKA come from the germline V gene (reference sequence). V was clipped by 1 base and J by 4 bases; unmatched bases: 3. CDR3 sequence (DNA): TGCAGTGCTAGAGTCACAGGGGGCGCAGATACGCAGTATTTT. Translated, it gives CSARVTGGADTQYF.